Listed below are T cell receptor beta chains from one sample, sequenced in a study of early stage breast cancer tumors. Repertoires were generated with immunoSEQ multiplex PCR, while TCRdb's copy carries only in-frame clones and drops some. The table shows over 11,000 clones, with about 80% occurring only once. Sequenced input: normal breast tissue next to the tumor. The receptors shown here come from a person aged 45 to 59 with breast cancer. Both conserved end residues are part of each CDR3. A D gene is named only where the DNA matches it firmly. Size tells how often a clone was seen (once, few, many) or the class of an expanded clone, and some rows leave it out.

j_call clone_size v_call d_call cdr3_aa cdr3_nt
TRBJ1-5 - TRBV7-9 TRBD1 CASRPRGGNQPQHF TGTGCCAGCAGGCCCAGGGGGGGCAATCAGCCCCAGCATTTT
TRBJ2-5 - TRBV7-6 - CASSLGPTSLQETQYF TGTGCCAGCAGCTTAGGCCCTACTAGTCTCCAAGAGACCCAGTACTTC
TRBJ2-2 - TRBV12-5 - CASGLGPTSGTGELFF TGTGCTAGTGGTTTGGGCCCTACAAGCGGGACCGGGGAGCTGTTTTTT
TRBJ2-3 - TRBV7-8 - CASSLGPWRGAEDTQYF TGTGCCAGCAGCTTAGGACCATGGCGAGGAGCAGAAGATACGCAGTATTTT
TRBJ2-2 - TRBV29-1 - CSVPRGGKNTGELFF TGCAGCGTTCCCCGGGGTGGAAAGAACACCGGGGAGCTGTTTTTT
TRBJ1-1 - TRBV10-3 - CAISPDRRGTEAFF TGTGCCATCAGCCCAGACAGGAGGGGCACTGAAGCTTTCTTT
TRBJ2-1 - TRBV9 - CASSAWPTWTGNEQFF TGTGCCAGCAGCGCGTGGCCGACCTGGACTGGCAATGAGCAGTTCTTC
TRBJ1-2 few TRBV18 - CASQTDGGGYGYTF TGTGCCAGCCAGACCGACGGTGGGGGCTATGGCTACACCTTC
TRBJ2-7 few TRBV21-1 - CASSKRGQGSYEQYF TGTGCCAGCAGCAAGCGGGGACAGGGGTCCTACGAGCAGTACTTC
TRBJ2-7 - TRBV2 - CASSEVGVAIEQYF TGTGCCAGCAGTGAAGTTGGGGTAGCTATCGAGCAGTACTTC
TRBJ2-5 - TRBV6-4 TRBD2 CASRGGLAGGVSQETQYF TGTGCCAGCAGAGGGGGACTAGCGGGAGGGGTAAGCCAAGAGACCCAGTACTTC
TRBJ2-2 few TRBV18 TRBD2 CASSPGLAGVANTGELFF TGTGCCAGCTCACCGGGACTAGCGGGGGTCGCGAACACCGGGGAGCTGTTTTTT
TRBJ2-6 - TRBV19 - CASSVGYSGANVLTF TGTGCCAGTAGTGTCGGATACTCTGGGGCCAACGTCCTGACTTTC
TRBJ1-1 few TRBV7-6 - CASSSFTSSEAFF TGTGCCAGCAGCTCCTTTACGAGTTCTGAAGCTTTCTTT
TRBJ1-4 - TRBV6-6 - CASTRSYNEKLFF TGTGCCAGCACCAGGAGCTATAATGAAAAACTGTTTTTT
TRBJ2-3 - TRBV4-2 TRBD2 CASSQALGGTDTQYF TGTGCCAGCAGCCAGGCCCTGGGGGGGACAGATACGCAGTATTTT
TRBJ2-4 few TRBV7-2 - CASSSRDNIQYF TGTGCCAGCAGCTCTCGGGACAACATTCAGTACTTC
TRBJ2-7 - TRBV27 - CASGWTAYEQYF TGTGCCAGCGGGTGGACGGCCTACGAGCAGTACTTC
TRBJ1-2 - TRBV6-1 - CASSEGPRNYGYTF TGTGCCAGCAGTGAAGGTCCCCGTAACTATGGCTACACCTTC
TRBJ2-5 - TRBV14 - CASSSINGGETQYF TGTGCCAGCAGTAGCATAAATGGAGGGGAGACCCAGTACTTC
TRBJ2-2 - TRBV10-1 TRBD1 CASSDPGTGKTNTGELFF TGCGCCAGCAGTGACCCCGGGACAGGGAAGACGAACACCGGGGAGCTGTTTTTT
TRBJ1-4 - TRBV5-1 TRBD1 CASRTGPEEKLFF TGCGCCAGTCGGACAGGGCCGGAAGAAAAACTGTTTTTT
TRBJ2-3 - TRBV30 - CAWTPRFWASTDTQYF TGTGCCTGGACCCCCCGGTTTTGGGCTAGCACAGATACGCAGTATTTT
TRBJ2-3 - TRBV7-2 - CASSILGQRTDTQYF TGTGCCAGCAGCATCCTGGGACAACGCACAGATACGCAGTATTTT
TRBJ2-5 - TRBV7-6 - CASSLVPAGTQETQYF TGTGCCAGCAGCTTAGTCCCAGCGGGTACCCAAGAGACCCAGTACTTC
TRBJ2-1 - TRBV28 - CASTPRDWGSGRVHEQFF TGTGCCAGCACCCCGAGGGACTGGGGCAGTGGTAGGGTCCATGAGCAGTTCTTC
TRBJ2-4 - TRBV7-2 - CASSLVGRGRDIQYF TGTGCCAGCAGCTTAGTAGGGCGGGGTCGTGACATTCAGTACTTC
TRBJ2-5 few TRBV5-6 TRBD1 CASRTVGTGGETQYF TGTGCCAGCAGGACTGTTGGGACAGGGGGAGAGACCCAGTACTTC
TRBJ1-3 - TRBV13 - CASSLRTGFVGNTIYF TGTGCCAGCAGCTTAAGAACAGGGTTCGTTGGAAACACCATATATTTT
TRBJ2-3 - TRBV29-1 - CSVDPARASDTQYF TGCAGCGTCGATCCCGCTAGGGCCTCAGATACGCAGTATTTT
TRBJ2-6 few TRBV2 - CASRPTSASGANVLTF TGTGCCAGCCGCCCGACATCGGCCTCTGGGGCCAACGTCCTGACTTTC
TRBJ2-2 - TRBV5-1 TRBD1 CASSPGDRGPGELFF TGCGCCAGCAGCCCGGGGGACAGGGGGCCCGGGGAGCTGTTTTTT
TRBJ2-7 - TRBV18 - CASSPGAGPSYEQYF TGTGCCAGCTCACCAGGGGCGGGGCCTTCCTACGAGCAGTACTTC
TRBJ2-1 - TRBV21-1 - CASSQGTSGLGIYEQFF TGTGCCAGCAGCCAAGGGACTAGCGGGCTAGGGATCTATGAGCAGTTCTTC
TRBJ1-5 few TRBV9 TRBD1 CASSDGQGGQPQHF TGTGCCAGCAGCGATGGACAGGGAGGTCAGCCCCAGCATTTT
TRBJ1-4 - TRBV5-1 - CASSGGGGFGEKLFF TGCGCCAGCAGCGGAGGGGGGGGTTTCGGTGAAAAACTGTTTTTT
TRBJ1-1 - TRBV5-6 - CASSLTDTEAFF TGTGCCAGCAGCTTGACCGACACTGAAGCTTTCTTT
TRBJ2-3 - TRBV11-2 - CASSKTSSTDTQYF TGTGCCAGCAGCAAAACAAGCAGCACAGATACGCAGTATTTT
TRBJ2-7 - TRBV28 - CASSLGSLDSGLYEQYF TGTGCCAGCAGTTTAGGGTCTTTGGACAGCGGACTCTACGAGCAGTACTTC
TRBJ2-7 once TRBV4-3 - CASSHEQVYHEQYF TGCGCCAGCAGCCACGAACAGGTTTACCACGAGCAGTACTTC
TRBJ1-6 few TRBV19 TRBD1 CASSDRGSYNSPLHF TGTGCCAGTAGCGACAGGGGCTCCTATAATTCACCCCTCCACTTT
TRBJ1-4 - TRBV2 - CASSERDTRLKTNEKLFF TGTGCCAGCAGTGAACGGGACACGAGGTTAAAAACTAATGAAAAACTGTTTTTT
TRBJ1-5 - TRBV10-3 - CAISEGPYQPQHF TGTGCCATCAGTGAGGGCCCTTATCAGCCCCAGCATTTT
TRBJ2-3 - TRBV5-1 - CASSPGGRTRTDTQYF TGCGCCAGCAGCCCTGGGGGCAGGACCCGCACAGATACGCAGTATTTT
TRBJ2-1 - TRBV19 TRBD2 CASAEMGLAYNEQFF TGTGCCAGCGCGGAAATGGGACTAGCCTACAATGAGCAGTTCTTC
TRBJ2-5 - TRBV28 TRBD2 CASSLSLAGGQETQYF TGTGCCAGCAGTTTAAGTCTAGCGGGAGGACAAGAGACCCAGTACTTC
TRBJ2-5 - TRBV5-1 TRBD2 CASSLMTSGGLRETQYF TGCGCCAGCAGCCTCATGACTAGCGGGGGTCTCCGAGAGACCCAGTACTTC
TRBJ2-3 - TRBV6-5 TRBD2 CASTSGTSGVDTQYF TGTGCCAGCACTTCCGGGACTAGCGGGGTGGATACGCAGTATTTT
TRBJ2-5 - TRBV4-3 TRBD1 CASSQEGRTGVWRGTQYF TGCGCCAGCAGCCAAGAAGGTAGGACAGGGGTTTGGAGGGGGACCCAGTACTTC